The 23 T cell receptor beta chains given below trace back to one sample, sequenced in a study of blood T cells in healthy people across ages. Primers used in a second PCR of about 6 to 11 cycles were a sample-barcoded 5' primer and a J-beta primer mix. Each CDR3 protein gets one entry after TCRdb re-called the 5' RACE reads with MiXCR. The sample lists some 1.5 million distinct CDR3 sequences; roughly 27% were seen once. The sample taken for sequencing was blood. These receptors were obtained from a woman aged 25 to 39 in good health.

The sample holds a few counts of this clonotype. The J gene is TRBJ2-4, the V gene TRBV20-1; 14 bases fit TRBD2. With the DNA end fitting TRBJ2-5 better, the J assignment may be wrong. Germline CDR1 is DFQATT and CDR2 is SNEGSKA (reference sequence). CDR3 length equals 15 residues. The CDR3 region is CSARAGLAGGETQYF. The DNA of the CDR3 is TGCAGTGCTAGAGCCGGACTAGCGGGAGGAGAGACCCAGTACTTC.

This clonotype was observed a handful of times. V gene TRBV10-3 combines with J gene TRBJ2-1; 8 bases are a match to TRBD2. Germline V gene sequence: CDR1 ENHRY, CDR2 SYGVKD. Losses at the gene ends were 9 bases for V and 8 bases for J; bases not matched to a gene: 18. The CDR3 extends over 16 amino acids. The CDR3 reads CAMGPRLAGLGDEQFF. In DNA form, the CDR3 reads TGTGCCATGGGACCTAGGCTAGCGGGTCTAGGGGATGAGCAGTTCTTC.

The sample holds a few counts of this clonotype. The chain employs TRBV7-2 and TRBJ2-7; TRBD1 might be the D (6 bases). The CDR3 loop spans 13 amino acids. The V end lost 1 base, the J end lost 7 bases, and 11 bases lay between the germline ends. Per the germline V gene, CDR1 is SGHTA and CDR2 is FQGNSA. This chain's CDR3 is CASSLEGDGEQYF. CDR3 nucleotide sequence: TGTGCCAGCAGCTTAGAGGGGGATGGAGAGCAGTACTTC.

In DNA, the CDR3 is TGTGCCAGCAGCCCGGTCTCGGGGGGTAAATACGAGCAGTACTTC. Its translation: CASSPVSGGKYEQYF. The J gene is TRBJ2-7, the V gene TRBV27; TRBD2 agrees at 7 bases. Germline V gene sequence: CDR1 MNHEY, CDR2 SMNVEV (reference sequence). The CDR3 is 15 residues long. Germline trimming cut 6 bases from V and 4 bases from J; bases unmatched to any gene: 12.

V is TRBV5-1 and J is TRBJ2-7, with 8 nucleotides matching TRBD1. Germline loops: CDR1 SGHRS, CDR2 YFSETQ. V lost 4 bases, J lost 4 bases, and 13 bases stayed unmatched. There are 16 residues in the CDR3. In DNA, the CDR3 is TGCGCCAGCAGCCCCGCGGGCAGGGGGCGAGGGTACGAGCAGTACTTC. Translated, it gives CASSPAGRGRGYEQYF.

The chain is built from TRBV12-3 or TRBV12-4 and TRBJ2-1; no definite D call. The CDR3 contains 12 residues. Trimming removed 9 bases at V and 5 bases at J, with 11 bases between. CDR3 protein: CARTTQDNEQFF. In DNA form, the CDR3 reads TGTGCCAGGACAACGCAAGACAATGAGCAGTTCTTC.

This chain joins TRBV28 and TRBJ2-5; TRBD1 or TRBD2 may be the D gene (5 bases each). The CDR3 is made up of 14 amino acids. Germline V gene data show CDR1 as MDHEN and CDR2 as SYDVKM. V was cut by 7 bases and J by 7 bases, with 19 bases left in between. CDR3 sequence reads: CASNSGTLRGTQYF. The CDR3 DNA sequence: TGTGCCAGCAATTCCGGGACGCTCCGGGGGACCCAGTACTTC.

This clonotype was seen more than once but under ten times. The chain recombines TRBV28 with TRBJ2-1, with 8 positions matching TRBD1. Germline V CDR1 and CDR2: MDHEN, SYDVKM. This CDR3 has 12 amino acids. V trimming: 6 bases; J trimming: 8 bases; junction bases outside the gene matches: 3. The CDR3 loop reads CASRTGVYEQFF. Here the CDR3 DNA reads TGTGCCAGCAGGACAGGGGTGTATGAGCAGTTCTTC.

The table lists this clonotype with many counts. The rearrangement uses TRBV12-3 or TRBV12-4 and TRBJ2-1, with TRBD2 identical over 10 bases. The CDR3 runs 13 residues. V shed 5 bases, J shed 12 bases, and the junction held 7 bases outside the gene matches. CDR3 amino acids: CASSSGRALWQFF. DNA for the CDR3: TGTGCCAGCAGTAGCGGGAGGGCTCTTTGGCAGTTCTTC.

This clonotype came up a few times. The junction shows a germline mismatch at one end, possibly a read error. V usage is TRBV5-1 and J usage is TRBJ1-1, with D possibly matching TRBD1 (6 bases). Germline CDR1 and CDR2: SGHRS and YFSETQ. This CDR3 is 15 amino acids long. The CDR3 nucleotides read TGTGCCAGCAGCTTAGGTGACAGGATGAACACTGAAGCTTTCTTT. Amino acids: CASSLGDRMNTEAFF.

This clonotype came up many times. The rearrangement joins TRBV5-1 to TRBJ2-7; perhaps TRBD2 as D (5 bases). The V gene lost 2 bases and the J gene lost 2 bases, with 11 bases spanning the gap. The CDR3 has 14 residues. Germline CDR1 is SGHRS and CDR2 is YFSETQ. Written as DNA, the CDR3 is TGCGCCAGCAGCTTTGAGGGCAGGACCTACGAGCAGTACTTC. It encodes CASSFEGRTYEQYF.

To note about this clonotype: This may stem from a read error, because a much larger clone lies one nucleotide away. The V and J genes are TRBV29-1 and TRBJ1-2; TRBD1 aligns across 8 bases. The CDR3 spans 14 residues. CDR1 and CDR2 from the germline V gene are SQVTM and ANQGSEA. The CDR3 here is CGVNSIRGRGGYTF. CDR3 sequence (DNA): TGCGGCGTTAATTCAATCAGGGGGCGCGGAGGCTACACCTTC.

A remark on this clonotype: This could be a read error, since a much larger clone is one nucleotide away. This chain joins TRBV18 and TRBJ2-6; tentatively, D is TRBD1 (5 bases). The germline V gene encodes CDR1 KGHSH and CDR2 LQKENI. The CDR3 contains 14 residues. The CDR3 sequence is CASSPDLGANALTF. The CDR3 nucleotides are TGTGCCAGCTCACCAGATCTTGGGGCCAACGCCCTGACTTTC.

Details on this clonotype: The junction does not match germline at one end; this may be a read error. This rearrangement joins TRBV18 to TRBJ2-7; 13 bases line up with TRBD2. The CDR3 is made up of 18 amino acids. Germline CDR1 KGHSH, CDR2 LQKENI. CDR3 region: CAGSPYAGTSGTRGEQYF. As DNA, the CDR3 is TGTGCCGGCTCACCCTACGCGGGGACTAGCGGGACCCGGGGGGAGCAGTACTTC.

In this sample, this clonotype turned up many times. This chain connects TRBV5-1 to TRBJ2-7; 9 bases line up with TRBD1. Germline CDR1 is SGHRS and CDR2 is YFSETQ. V shed 4 bases and J 1 base; nucleotides not matched to a gene: 6. The CDR3 sequence is 15 residues long. CDR3 DNA: TGCGCCAGCAGCCCCCGACAGGGGGTATCCTACGAGCAGTACTTC. It translates to CASSPRQGVSYEQYF.

The chain combines TRBV18 with TRBJ1-3; possible D gene TRBD1, 5 bases. The CDR3 covers 15 residues. The germline V gene has CDR1 KGHSH and CDR2 LQKENI. Trimming removed 4 bases from V and 2 bases from J, with 12 bases in between. The CDR3 sequence: CASSLRDGAGNTIYF. The DNA of the CDR3 is TGTGCCAGCTCACTTAGGGACGGAGCTGGAAACACCATATATTTT.

This clonotype was found many times. This rearrangement joins TRBV14 to TRBJ1-2, with TRBD1 matching 9 bases. The CDR3 extends over 14 amino acids. Germline CDR1 reads SGHDN; CDR2 reads FVKESK. With 5 bases clipped from V and 6 bases from J, the junction kept 7 bases outside the gene matches. CDR3 sequence: CASSSAGTGNGYTF. CDR3 nucleotide sequence: TGTGCCAGCAGCTCCGCCGGGACAGGGAATGGCTACACCTTC.

This clonotype was seen ten or more times. This chain connects TRBV27 to TRBJ1-2; possible D gene TRBD1, 5 bases. Germline CDR1 and CDR2: MNHEY and SMNVEV (reference sequence). The CDR3 is 14 amino acids. Trimming pared 6 bases from V and 4 bases from J, leaving 15 bases between. The CDR3 sequence is CASSPRGSPYGYTF. CDR3 in DNA: TGTGCCAGCAGCCCGAGGGGCAGTCCCTATGGCTACACCTTC.

The V call is TRBV5-6, the J call TRBJ1-2; the D is unclear. The CDR3 is 14 amino acids. Germline lookup yields CDR1 SGHDT and CDR2 YYEEEE. The V end was cut by 4 bases, the J end by 6 bases, with 16 bases between. In DNA form, the CDR3 reads TGTGCCAGCAGCGGAGACTTTTTTGCGGATGGCTACACCTTC. This translates into CASSGDFFADGYTF.

This chain links TRBV7-6 with TRBJ2-3, with D perhaps matching TRBD2 (6 bases). V lost 6 bases and J lost 3, with 19 bases in between. CDR1 is SGHVS and CDR2 is FNYEAQ in the germline V gene. The CDR3 totals 16 residues. CDR3 sequence reads: CASSSFGPGATDTQYF. For the CDR3, the DNA is TGTGCCAGCAGTTCTTTTGGCCCGGGAGCAACAGATACGCAGTATTTT.

The chain has TRBV20-1 and TRBJ1-1; maybe TRBD1 (6 bases). Germline CDR1 is DFQATT and CDR2 is SNEGSKA (reference sequence). V lost 5 bases to trimming and J lost 2 bases, with 15 bases between them. The CDR3 loop spans 14 amino acids. CDR3 residues: CSAEVRGRNTEAFF. In DNA form, the CDR3 reads TGCAGTGCTGAGGTCAGGGGCCGTAACACTGAAGCTTTCTTT.

The chain is built from TRBV30 and TRBJ2-7, with D hard to call. Germline values: CDR1 GTSNPN, CDR2 SVGIG (reference sequence). The CDR3 is made up of 11 amino acids. Deletions cut 5 bases from V and 7 bases from J, with 12 bases between. Written as DNA, the CDR3 is TGTGCCTGGGTACTAATTGGGGAGCAGTACTTC. Its protein is CAWVLIGEQYF. The complete variable domain, with remaining parts taken from reference TRBV30 and TRBJ2-7, reads SQTIHQWPATLVQPVGSPLSLECTVEGTSNPNLYWYRQAAGRGLQLLFYSVGIGQISSEVPQNLSASRPQDRQFILSSKKLLLSDSGFYLCAWVLIGEQYFGPGTRLTVT.

This chain joins TRBV24-1 and TRBJ1-5; 7 bases agree with TRBD1. CDR1 and CDR2 (germline): KGHDR, SFDVKD. The ends lost 3 bases at V and 7 bases at J; junction bases unmatched: 8. The CDR3 runs 15 residues. The CDR3 DNA is TGTGCCACCAGTGATATTGGACAGGAAAAACAGCCCCAGCATTTT. It codes for CATSDIGQEKQPQHF.